A selection of T cell receptor beta chains follows, all from one sample in a study of T cell repertoires in cytomegalovirus infection. TCRdb itself ran the reads through MiXCR, one entry per CDR3 protein. The sample holds about 360,000 distinct CDR3 sequences, about a sixth seen once. The sample was PBMCs. All receptors come from a human donor in good health (CMV status not recorded). Some clones in this sample may be carry-over from other donors' samples. CDR3s include the opening cysteine and the closing phenylalanine or tryptophan. A D gene is named only where the DNA matches it firmly. The size entry is marked missing in some rows and otherwise reads once, few, many or a size class.

V gene: TRBV6-1; clone size: many; J gene: TRBJ1-6; D gene: .; CDR3 protein: CASSRAGTENSPLHF; CDR3 DNA: TGTGCCAGCAGTCGAGCCGGGACTGAGAATTCACCCCTCCACTTT
V gene: TRBV3-1; clone size: few; J gene: TRBJ1-5; D gene: .; CDR3 protein: CASSQEGLINQPQHF; CDR3 DNA: TGTGCCAGCAGCCAAGAAGGTTTGATCAATCAGCCCCAGCATTTT
V gene: TRBV9; clone size: .; J gene: TRBJ2-5; D gene: .; CDR3 protein: CASSVGDGRYQETQYF; CDR3 DNA: TGTGCCAGCAGCGTAGGAGACGGACGGTACCAAGAGACCCAGTACTTC
V gene: TRBV7-2; clone size: many; J gene: TRBJ2-3; D gene: TRBD2; CDR3 protein: CASSSGLAVADTQYF; CDR3 DNA: TGTGCCAGCAGCTCCGGACTAGCGGTGGCAGATACGCAGTATTTT
V gene: TRBV2; clone size: .; J gene: TRBJ1-5; D gene: .; CDR3 protein: CASGGLPGEMHF; CDR3 DNA: TGTGCCAGCGGAGGACTTCCCGGAGAAATGCATTTT
V gene: TRBV2; clone size: .; J gene: TRBJ2-7; D gene: TRBD1; CDR3 protein: CASRALFGTAAYEQYF; CDR3 DNA: TGTGCCAGCAGAGCCCTATTCGGGACAGCCGCCTACGAGCAGTACTTC
V gene: TRBV12-5; clone size: .; J gene: TRBJ1-5; D gene: .; CDR3 protein: CASGLVLAAPINQPQHF; CDR3 DNA: TGTGCTAGTGGTTTGGTGTTAGCCGCTCCTATCAATCAGCCCCAGCATTTT
V gene: TRBV10-3; clone size: many; J gene: TRBJ1-2; D gene: .; CDR3 protein: CATRQVEYGYTF; CDR3 DNA: TGTGCCACGCGACAGGTCGAATATGGCTACACCTTC
V gene: TRBV5-5; clone size: few; J gene: TRBJ2-1; D gene: TRBD2; CDR3 protein: CASSSTGTRDNEQFF; CDR3 DNA: TGTGCCAGCAGCTCGACCGGGACTAGGGACAATGAGCAGTTCTTC
V gene: TRBV10-2; clone size: few; J gene: TRBJ2-1; D gene: TRBD2; CDR3 protein: CASSEIRLAGAGYNEQFF; CDR3 DNA: TGCGCCAGCAGTGAGATCCGTTTAGCGGGAGCCGGGTACAATGAGCAGTTCTTC